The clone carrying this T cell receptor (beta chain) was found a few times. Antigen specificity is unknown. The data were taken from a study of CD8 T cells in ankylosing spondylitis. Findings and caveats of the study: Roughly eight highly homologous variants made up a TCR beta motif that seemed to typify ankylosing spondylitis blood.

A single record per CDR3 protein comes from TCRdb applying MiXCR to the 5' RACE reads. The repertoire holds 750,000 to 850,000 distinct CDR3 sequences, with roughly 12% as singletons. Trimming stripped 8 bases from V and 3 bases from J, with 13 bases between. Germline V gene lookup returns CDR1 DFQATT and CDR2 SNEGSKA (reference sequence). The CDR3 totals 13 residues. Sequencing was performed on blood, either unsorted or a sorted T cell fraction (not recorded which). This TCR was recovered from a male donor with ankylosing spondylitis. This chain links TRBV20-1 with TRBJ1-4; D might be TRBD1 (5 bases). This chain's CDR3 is CSSRDQANEKLFF. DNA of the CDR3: TGCAGTTCCAGGGACCAGGCTAATGAAAAACTGTTTTTT.